Following are 17 T cell receptor beta chains from one sample sequenced in a study of T cell responses to AZD1222 COVID-19 vaccine. Method: immunoSEQ multiplex PCR; TCRdb's copy keeps in-frame clones and lacks some. The top ten clones hold roughly 6.2% of a sample with around 120,000 clones, approximately 85% of them seen once. This specimen was peripheral blood, taken on day 0 of AZD1222 vaccination. The origin of the receptors is an adult in good health.

This clone was seen once. The V and J genes are TRBV15 and TRBJ2-7; D ambiguous. CDR3 length: 14 amino acids. V dropped 2 bases and J dropped 2 bases, with 10 bases sitting between them. CDR1 is LNHNV and CDR2 is YYDKDF in the germline V gene (reference sequence). The DNA for the CDR3 is TGTGCCACCAGCAGAACCCTCAGCCCCTACGAGCAGTACTTC. This codes for CATSRTLSPYEQYF.

For the CDR3, the DNA is TGTGCCAGCAGTTTCGCGGGGGGTGAGCAGTTCTTC. Its protein is CASSFAGGEQFF. The chain combines TRBV12-3 or TRBV12-4 with TRBJ2-1; the match to TRBD2 covers 8 bases. The junction had 1 base not matched to a gene; V was cut back by 3 bases and J by 9 bases. The length of the CDR3 is 12 residues.

In this sample, this clone turned up once. This sequence joins TRBV7-2 and TRBJ1-3; 7 nucleotides line up with TRBD1. Losses at the gene ends were 2 bases for V and 1 base for J; bases not matched to a gene: 8. The CDR3 is 17 amino acids. Germline V gene data show CDR1 as SGHTA and CDR2 as FQGNSA. CDR3 loop: CASSLWTQGWSGNTIYF. CDR3 DNA sequence: TGTGCCAGCAGCTTATGGACACAGGGGTGGTCTGGAAACACCATATATTTT.

The CDR3 spells CASSFRGWNEQFF. CDR3 bases: TGTGCCAGCAGCTTCAGGGGTTGGAATGAGCAGTTCTTC. V is TRBV11-3 and J is TRBJ2-1; the D gene is possibly TRBD1 (6 bases). Per the germline V gene, CDR1 is SGHNT and CDR2 is YENEEA. V shed 3 bases and J shed 7 bases, with 10 bases lying between them. The CDR3 consists of 13 residues.

The V call is TRBV30, the J call TRBJ1-2, with no clear D. This CDR3 is built from 13 residues. Germline CDR1 GTSNPN, CDR2 SVGIG (reference sequence). The V end was cut by 2 bases, the J end by 7 bases, with 14 bases between. The DNA of the CDR3 is TGTGCCTGGAGTTCTACCGCCCAAGGTGGCTACACCTTC. As protein: CAWSSTAQGGYTF.

In its sample, this clone was seen a few times. J is TRBJ2-1 and V is TRBV9; the D is unclear. CDR1 is SGDLS, CDR2 YYNGEE, per germline. V was trimmed by 0 bases and J by 8 bases, leaving 15 bases between them. The CDR3 is 15 residues long. The CDR3, as DNA: TGTGCCAGCAGCGTAGATCCGCTCCCGCCGGATGAGCAGTTCTTC. As protein: CASSVDPLPPDEQFF.

The rearrangement uses TRBV28 and TRBJ1-4, with D perhaps TRBD1 (5 bases). V shed 6 bases and J shed 5 bases, with 13 bases lying between them. CDR3 size: 14 residues. Per the germline V gene, CDR1 is MDHEN and CDR2 is SYDVKM. Here the CDR3 DNA reads TGTGCCAGCAGCGAAGACAGAGTCAATGAAAAACTGTTTTTT. This codes for CASSEDRVNEKLFF.

This clone was recorded only once. The rearrangement joins TRBV28 to TRBJ1-1; TRBD1 matches at 7 bases. The germline CDR1 and CDR2 sequences are MDHEN and SYDVKM. The CDR3 covers 14 residues. V was pared by 4 bases and J by 4 bases, with 6 bases of the junction left unmatched. The CDR3 reads CASSSHRGGTEAFF. CDR3 DNA: TGTGCCAGCAGTTCACACAGGGGAGGCACTGAAGCTTTCTTT.

The count of this clone is one. V and J are TRBV7-8 and TRBJ2-2, with 7 bases matching TRBD2. The CDR3 length is 14 residues. V gave up 5 bases and J gave up 4 bases; unmatched junction bases: 4. CDR1 and CDR2 (germline): SGHVS, FQNEAQ. The CDR3 DNA sequence: TGTGCCAGCAGCCCTCGCGGGGGCACCGGGGAGCTGTTTTTT. This encodes CASSPRGGTGELFF.

In this sample, this clone turned up a few times. The rearrangement uses TRBV19 and TRBJ1-4, with D hard to call. This CDR3 comprises 16 residues. V was pared by 4 bases and J by 0 bases, with 12 bases between. Germline V gene sequence: CDR1 LNHDA, CDR2 SQIVND (reference sequence). The CDR3 DNA follows: TGTGCCAGTAGTACACAAACCAAAACAACTAATGAAAAACTGTTTTTT. Amino acid sequence: CASSTQTKTTNEKLFF.

The rearrangement uses TRBV7-2 and TRBJ2-5, with D possibly being TRBD1 or TRBD2 (5 bases each). The germline CDR1 and CDR2 sequences are SGHTA and FQGNSA. The CDR3 has 13 residues. V lost 5 bases and J 7 bases, leaving 14 bases between the germline ends. The CDR3, as DNA: TGTGCCAGCAGCGCCCGGGGCGCGGGGACCCAGTACTTC. Its translation is CASSARGAGTQYF.

The rearrangement links TRBV6-5 to TRBJ1-1; 7 bases align to TRBD1. The CDR3 is made up of 14 amino acids. V shed 6 bases and J 6 bases; nucleotides not matched to a gene: 10. Germline lookup yields CDR1 MNHEY and CDR2 SVGAGI. The CDR3 loop is CASRNRGLSSEAFF. The CDR3 nucleotides read TGTGCCAGCAGAAACAGGGGACTCTCCTCTGAAGCTTTCTTT.

The V and J genes are TRBV10-2 and TRBJ2-7; tentatively, D is TRBD2 (6 bases). V lost 7 bases and J lost 5, with 12 bases in between. This CDR3 is 12 amino acids long. Germline CDR1 is WSHSY and CDR2 is SAAADI. This CDR3 reads CASTGTGHEQYF. DNA for the CDR3: TGCGCCAGCACAGGGACTGGGCACGAGCAGTACTTC.

The J gene is TRBJ2-5, the V gene TRBV25-1; TRBD2 might be the D (7 bases). Trimming took 3 bases from V and 1 from J, leaving 15 bases between them. The CDR3 contains 16 residues. The germline V gene encodes CDR1 MGHDK and CDR2 SYGVNS. In DNA, the CDR3 is TGTGCCAGCAGTGAGGGCATCGGGGGGCCCCAAGAGACCCAGTACTTC. Amino acids: CASSEGIGGPQETQYF. Variable domain in full (rest from reference TRBV25-1 and TRBJ2-5): EADIYQTPRYLVIGTGKKITLECSQTMGHDKMYWYQQDPGMELHLIHYSYGVNSTEKGDLSSESTVSRIRTEHFPLTLESARPSHTSQYLCASSEGIGGPQETQYFGPGTRLLVL.

The table lists this clone with a count of one. The rearrangement links TRBV7-6 to TRBJ1-1, with D possibly matching TRBD1 (5 bases). Germline V gives CDR1 SGHVS, CDR2 FNYEAQ. CDR3 length equals 14 residues. Trimming shortened V by 1 base and J by 5 bases, and 11 bases separated the two germline ends. The chain's CDR3 is CASSLDVGGTEAFF. In nucleotides, the CDR3 is TGTGCCAGCAGCTTAGATGTCGGGGGTACTGAAGCTTTCTTT.

V usage is TRBV6-1 and J usage is TRBJ1-1; D not certain. The CDR3 sequence is 13 residues long. CDR1 is MNHNS and CDR2 is SASEGT in the germline V gene. The V end lost 2 bases, the J end lost 5 bases, and 9 bases lay between the germline ends. For the CDR3, the DNA is TGTGCCAGCAGTGAAACCCTGGAGACTGAAGCTTTCTTT. Amino acid sequence: CASSETLETEAFF.

This chain connects TRBV7-2 to TRBJ1-4; TRBD1 might be the D (6 bases). CDR3 length equals 15 residues. Germline assignment: CDR1 SGHTA and CDR2 FQGNSA. The V gene lost 5 bases and the J gene lost 7 bases, with 17 bases spanning the gap. The CDR3 DNA reads TGTGCCAGCAGCCTCGTCGGGGGCGTAGGTGAAAAACTGTTTTTT. It translates to CASSLVGGVGEKLFF.